This TCR beta chain was recovered during a study of blood T cell repertoires in COVID-19. Looking at the study overall: Some COVID-19 samples were acute and others convalescent; all came from the United States, Italy and Spain. Nucleic acid was either cDNA or gDNA, and it came from T cells, B-cell-depleted T cells, or PBMCs.

Original data processing: Quantification of nucleated cells was approximated via reference gene primer amplification. The data were produced by immunoSEQ multiplex PCR, yet TCRdb's version contains in-frame clones alone and is incomplete. V and J calls and clone size are as listed in that table; D and trimming were resolved from the DNA. In the table there are tens of thousands of clones, 89% of which are singletons. The clonotype was recovered from a man aged 55 to 69 with active COVID-19. Sequenced material: peripheral blood.

The CDR3 here is CASSRHPADEGYTF. CDR3 DNA sequence: TGTGCCAGCAGCAGACATCCCGCTGATGAAGGCTACACCTTC. The chain combines TRBV5-8 with TRBJ1-2, with D unresolved. The CDR3 contains 14 residues. Germline CDR1 and CDR2: SGHTS and YDEGEE. Deletions cut 4 bases from V and 8 bases from J, with 18 bases between.